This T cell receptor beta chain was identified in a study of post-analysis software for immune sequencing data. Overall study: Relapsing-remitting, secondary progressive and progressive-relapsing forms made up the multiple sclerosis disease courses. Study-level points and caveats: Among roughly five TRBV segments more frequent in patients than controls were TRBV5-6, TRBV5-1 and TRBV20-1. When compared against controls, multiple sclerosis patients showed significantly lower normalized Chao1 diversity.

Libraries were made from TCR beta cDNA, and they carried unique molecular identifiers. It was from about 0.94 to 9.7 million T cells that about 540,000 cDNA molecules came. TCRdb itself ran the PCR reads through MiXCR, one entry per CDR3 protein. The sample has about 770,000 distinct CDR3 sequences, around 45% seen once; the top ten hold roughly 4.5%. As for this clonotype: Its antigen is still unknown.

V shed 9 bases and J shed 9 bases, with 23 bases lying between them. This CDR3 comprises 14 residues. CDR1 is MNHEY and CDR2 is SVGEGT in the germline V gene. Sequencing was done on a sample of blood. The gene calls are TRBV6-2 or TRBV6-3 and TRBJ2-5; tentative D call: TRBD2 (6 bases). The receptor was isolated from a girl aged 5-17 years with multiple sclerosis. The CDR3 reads CASTPGTSYGAQYF. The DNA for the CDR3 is TGTGCCAGTACACCCGGGACTTCATACGGGGCCCAGTACTTC.